A selection of T cell receptor beta chains follows, all from one sample in a study of memory CD4+ T cells and cytomegalovirus serostatus. Clones were read by immunoSEQ multiplex PCR, and TCRdb kept only the in-frame ones, dropping some. The sample lists 45,000 to 70,000 clones, 82% seen once, with about 0.5% in the top ten. The material sequenced was memory CD4+ T cells from blood. The receptors come from an adult in good health and CMV-seronegative. Some clones in this sample may be carry-over from other donors' samples. The CDR3 runs from the conserved cysteine through the conserved F or W. Fields, in order: CDR3 length, clone size, D gene, V gene, J gene, CDR3 DNA, CDR3 protein. A D gene is named only where the DNA matches it firmly. The size of a clone is reported for some rows only, either as once, few or many, or as a class for expanded clones.

>15|NA|NA|TRBV7-8|TRBJ2-7
TGTGCCAGCAGCTTAGCGGGACATCTCATAGGAGAGCAGTACTTC
CASSLAGHLIGEQYF
>13|NA|NA|TRBV5-6|TRBJ1-2
TGTGCCACCACCACCACGGTTGGCGACGGCTACACCTTC
CATTTTVGDGYTF
>16|few|NA|TRBV28|TRBJ2-2
TGTGCCAGCAGTGCTCTTAGCATCCTCCTGATCGGGGAGCTGTTTTTT
CASSALSILLIGELFF
>14|NA|NA|TRBV7-2|TRBJ1-4
TGTGCCAGCAGCCAGGGGTTAACTAATGAAAAACTGTTTTTT
CASSQGLTNEKLFF
>15|once|NA|TRBV5-4|TRBJ2-3
TGTGCCAGCAGCTTGGGACTTCACAGCACAGATACGCAGTATTTT
CASSLGLHSTDTQYF
>13|NA|NA|TRBV7-8|TRBJ2-3
TGTGCCAGCAGCTTAGAACGGGAGTATACGCAGTATTTT
CASSLEREYTQYF
>15|NA|TRBD1|TRBV11-1|TRBJ1-1
TGTGCCATCAAACGGAGACAGGGGAGGAACACTGAAGCTTTCTTT
CAIKRRQGRNTEAFF
>17|once|TRBD2|TRBV11-2|TRBJ2-1
TGTGCCAGCAGCTTAGATTTGGGACTAGCGGGGGACGGGGGGCAGTTCTTC
CASSLDLGLAGDGGQFF
>15|NA|NA|TRBV6-5|TRBJ1-4
TGTGCCAGCAGTAACCGACAGGCCCCTTCCGAAAAACTGTTTTTT
CASSNRQAPSEKLFF
>14|NA|NA|TRBV6-6|TRBJ1-5
TGTGCCAGTCTCGGCCAGGGGTGGAATCAGCCCCAGCATTTT
CASLGQGWNQPQHF
>16|NA|TRBD2|TRBV19|TRBJ2-3
TGTGCCAGTAGTATGCCCACTAGCGGGAGGACAGATACGCAGTATTTT
CASSMPTSGRTDTQYF
>16|NA|NA|TRBV6-1|TRBJ2-3
TGTGCCAGCAGTGAAGCGCTTGCAGGGTTCACAGATACGCAGTATTTT
CASSEALAGFTDTQYF
>15|NA|NA|TRBV2|TRBJ2-2
TGTGCCAGCACGGGGAACAGCAAGAGGACCGGGGAGCTGTTTTTT
CASTGNSKRTGELFF
>14|few|NA|TRBV30|TRBJ1-5
TGTGCCTGGAGCAGGACCCAAGGAGGTCAGCCCCAGCATTTT
CAWSRTQGGQPQHF
>18|NA|NA|TRBV4-2|TRBJ1-4
TGTGCCAGCAGCCAAGAAGGGCCAAACAGGGAGTCGGGTGAAAAACTGTTTTTT
CASSQEGPNRESGEKLFF
>14|NA|TRBD2|TRBV30|TRBJ2-1
TGTGCCTGGAGTCGTAGCGGGAGGGGGGATGAGCAGTTCTTC
CAWSRSGRGDEQFF
>14|NA|TRBD1|TRBV5-1|TRBJ2-7
TGCGCCAGCAGCATCGGACAGGGGCTCGACGAGCAGTACTTC
CASSIGQGLDEQYF
>15|NA|NA|TRBV6-5|TRBJ1-5
TGTGCCAGCAGACCCAACCGGACAGACAATCAGCCCCAGCATTTT
CASRPNRTDNQPQHF
>14|NA|TRBD1|TRBV19|TRBJ2-2
TGTGCCAGTAGTATAACAGGGGTCCCCGGGGAGCTGTTTTTT
CASSITGVPGELFF
>15|few|TRBD1|TRBV28|TRBJ1-2
TGTGCCAGCAGTTTGTTTGGACAGGGGGCCAATGGCTACACCTTC
CASSLFGQGANGYTF
>13|few|NA|TRBV18|TRBJ2-2
TGTGCCAGCTCACCGCGGGACACCGGGGAGCTGTTTTTT
CASSPRDTGELFF
>14|NA|TRBD2|TRBV5-1|TRBJ2-5
TGCGCCAGCAGCTTAGGACTAGCGGGGGAGACCCAGTACTTC
CASSLGLAGETQYF
>12|NA|NA|TRBV10-3|TRBJ2-7
TGTGCCATCAGTGAGTCGGCAAACGAGCAGTACTTC
CAISESANEQYF
>16|NA|TRBD1|TRBV7-7|TRBJ2-2
TGTGCTAGCAGCTTAACCGGGACAGCGAACACCGGGGAGCTGTTTTTT
CASSLTGTANTGELFF
>18|few|TRBD2|TRBV7-9|TRBJ2-1
TGTGCCAGCAGCTTAGTAGGGAGGGACTGGAGGGGCATCACTGAGCAGTTCTTC
CASSLVGRDWRGITEQFF
>14|NA|NA|TRBV28|TRBJ1-6
TGTGCCAGCCTTTCCCCCACCAACTCGGGGGCCCTCCACTTT
CASLSPTNSGALHF
>15|NA|TRBD1|TRBV7-8|TRBJ2-7
TGTGCCAGCACCTCGCCGGGACAGGGGGCCTACGAGCAGTACTTC
CASTSPGQGAYEQYF
>14|medium-sized|NA|TRBV12-5|TRBJ2-1
TGTGCTAGTGAGGGTTTTGAGTTGGACAATGAGCAGTTCTTC
CASEGFELDNEQFF
>13|NA|NA|TRBV10-3|TRBJ1-2
TGTGCCATCAGTGATGGCAGGGGCTATGGCTACACCTTC
CAISDGRGYGYTF
>12|NA|NA|TRBV2|TRBJ2-7
TGTGCCCGCTCGCGGCTATGGGCCCAGCAGTACTTC
CARSRLWAQQYF
>14|few|TRBD1|TRBV6-6|TRBJ1-4
TGTGCCAGCAGAAGACAGGGTAGTAGGGAAAAACTGTTTTTT
CASRRQGSREKLFF
>15|NA|TRBD2|TRBV11-3|TRBJ2-3
TGTGCCAGCAGGGCTAGCGGGGCTAGCACAGATACGCAGTATTTT
CASRASGASTDTQYF
>14|NA|NA|TRBV13|TRBJ2-5
TGTGCCAGCAGCTCCCAAGGGGGTCCAGAGACCCAGTACTTC
CASSSQGGPETQYF
>14|NA|NA|TRBV11-2|TRBJ2-7
TGTGCCAGCAGCTTCTCCACATCCTCCTACGAGCAGTACTTC
CASSFSTSSYEQYF
>14|NA|NA|TRBV11-3|TRBJ1-3
TGTGCCAGCAGCCAAACCGGGACTGGAAACACCATATATTTT
CASSQTGTGNTIYF
>14|once|NA|TRBV29-1|TRBJ1-5
TGCAGCGTCGTAGGGACTGACCCGAATCAGCCCCAGCATTTT
CSVVGTDPNQPQHF
>11|few|NA|TRBV20-1|TRBJ1-5
TGCAGTGCTAGCCTCGGAAAGCCCCAGCATTTT
CSASLGKPQHF
>14|few|NA|TRBV19|TRBJ1-3
TGTGCCAGTAGTATATCCTCCTCTGGAAACACCATATATTTT
CASSISSSGNTIYF
>15|NA|NA|TRBV6-1|TRBJ1-5
TGTGCCAGCAGTGAATTGGGACAACGGAATCAGCCCCAGCATTTT
CASSELGQRNQPQHF
>13|NA|NA|TRBV19|TRBJ2-3
TGTGCCAGTAGTATCGGTTACGCAGATACGCAGTATTTT
CASSIGYADTQYF
>13|NA|NA|TRBV28|TRBJ1-4
TGTGCCAGCAGTAGACGGACGGGTGAAAAACTGTTTTTT
CASSRRTGEKLFF
>15|NA|TRBD1|TRBV5-8|TRBJ1-5
TGTGCCAGCAGCTTGGGACAGGGCAGAAATCAGCCCCAGCATTTT
CASSLGQGRNQPQHF
>13|few|NA|TRBV7-2|TRBJ2-7
TGTGCCAGCAGCGCCCGGAGGGGCTACGAGCAGTACTTC
CASSARRGYEQYF
>11|NA|NA|TRBV20-1|TRBJ2-7
TGCAGTGCGGCTATACAAAGGTGGCAGTACTTC
CSAAIQRWQYF
>14|NA|NA|TRBV11-2|TRBJ2-3
TGTGCCAGCAGTTCCGACAGACGTACAGATACGCAGTATTTT
CASSSDRRTDTQYF
>16|NA|TRBD2|TRBV2|TRBJ2-2
TGTGCCAGCAGCCGTACTAGCGTTCAAAACACCGGGGAGCTGTTTTTT
CASSRTSVQNTGELFF
>11|NA|NA|TRBV20-1|TRBJ2-1
TGCAGTGCTAGCCGGCCGAATGAGCAGTTCTTC
CSASRPNEQFF
>14|NA|TRBD2|TRBV7-2|TRBJ2-7
TGTGCCAGCAGCTGGGACTATTCTTCCTACGAGCAGTACTTC
CASSWDYSSYEQYF